A selection of T cell receptor beta chains follows, all from one sample in a study of T cell responses to AZD1222 COVID-19 vaccine. This table comes from immunoSEQ multiplex PCR, and its TCRdb copy is limited to in-frame clones, with some not included. The sample has around 110,000 clones, roughly 88% seen once; the top ten hold 3% to 4.5%. The source was peripheral blood, collected on day 0 of MenACWY control vaccination. The receptor set was obtained from an adult in good health. Both conserved end residues are part of each CDR3. D genes are given only for firm matches. The listing skips clone size in some rows; elsewhere it reads once, few, many or a size class.

cdr3_length	clone_size	j_call	d_call	v_call	cdr3_nt	cdr3_aa
11	.	TRBJ1-2	.	TRBV25-1	TGTGCCAGCAGAAGGATTTCGGTCTACACCTTC	CASRRISVYTF
16	.	TRBJ1-1	.	TRBV29-1	TGCAGCGTTGAAGATTCGGCCGGGGCCCTGAACACTGAAGCTTTCTTT	CSVEDSAGALNTEAFF
17	once	TRBJ2-3	.	TRBV28	TGTGCCAGCAGTTCGGTTTCTAGCGCCAAGCTACCAGATACGCAGTATTTT	CASSSVSSAKLPDTQYF
16	.	TRBJ2-1	TRBD2	TRBV19	TGTGCCAGTAGTATAGCCCTAGCGGGGCTGGACAATGAGCAGTTCTTC	CASSIALAGLDNEQFF
14	.	TRBJ1-5	.	TRBV29-1	TGCAGCTTTTCGACAGGATCCAGCAATCAGCCCCAGCATTTT	CSFSTGSSNQPQHF
14	.	TRBJ1-5	.	TRBV2	TGTGCCAGCAGTGTTGAAGGAGGGGACCAGCCCCAGCATTTT	CASSVEGGDQPQHF
14	.	TRBJ2-5	.	TRBV7-3	TGTGCCAGCAGCCTTGACTGGATTGGTGAGACCCAGTACTTC	CASSLDWIGETQYF
17	.	TRBJ1-3	.	TRBV27	TGTGCCAGCAGTTTATACCCGACCGGGACACCTGGAAACACCATATATTTT	CASSLYPTGTPGNTIYF
12	few	TRBJ1-2	.	TRBV19	TGTGCCAGTAGTGTTGGGGGCACTGGCTACACCTTC	CASSVGGTGYTF
16	.	TRBJ2-3	.	TRBV9	TGTGCCAGCAGCGCGAGAGTGGGCGCGGGCACAGATACGCAGTATTTT	CASSARVGAGTDTQYF
17	once	TRBJ2-7	TRBD2	TRBV28	TGTGCCAGCAGTCCGGGACTAGCGGGGCGGGGCGGGGCCGAGCAGTACTTC	CASSPGLAGRGGAEQYF
13	.	TRBJ1-6	.	TRBV2	TGTGCCAGCAGTGTTGAGGAATATTCACCCCTCCACTTT	CASSVEEYSPLHF
15	.	TRBJ2-7	TRBD2	TRBV10-3	TGTGCCATCAGTGATCCGGGCGGGGGAATTTACGAGCAGTACTTC	CAISDPGGGIYEQYF
13	once	TRBJ2-4	TRBD1	TRBV7-3	TGTGCCAGCAGCTCGACAGGGGCGGCAATTCAGTACTTC	CASSSTGAAIQYF
17	.	TRBJ2-1	TRBD1	TRBV24-1	TGTGCCACCAGTGACCCGGGACAGGGAAGGTCCTACAATGAGCAGTTCTTC	CATSDPGQGRSYNEQFF
15	.	TRBJ2-7	.	TRBV15	TGTGCCACCAGCAGAGTTCAGACTAGTTTAAGGGGGCAGTACTTC	CATSRVQTSLRGQYF
13	.	TRBJ2-1	.	TRBV4-3	TGCGCCAGCAGCCAAGCCTCAAGCAATGAGCAGTTCTTC	CASSQASSNEQFF
14	.	TRBJ2-7	.	TRBV28	TGTGCCAGCAGTTTGCAGGCCCCCCGCTACGAGCAGTACTTC	CASSLQAPRYEQYF
13	.	TRBJ2-3	.	TRBV5-5	TGTGCCAGCAGCTACCAGGGCACAGATACGCAGTATTTT	CASSYQGTDTQYF
16	.	TRBJ2-3	.	TRBV5-1	TGCGCCAGCAGCTTGGCCGGGGGAGCCGGCACAGATACGCAGTATTTT	CASSLAGGAGTDTQYF
15	once	TRBJ2-4	TRBD2	TRBV7-8	TGTGCCAGCAGCTCCCAAGGACTAGTCATGGACATTCAGTACTTC	CASSSQGLVMDIQYF
16	.	TRBJ1-1	TRBD1	TRBV6-2/TRBV6-3	TGTGCCAGCAGTTACCCACCGGGACAGGGAGGGGGTGAAGCTTTCTTT	CASSYPPGQGGGEAFF
17	.	TRBJ2-5	.	TRBV4-2	TGTGCCAGCAGCCAAGCCCCGGGACCGGAAAAACGCGAGACCCAGTACTTC	CASSQAPGPEKRETQYF
16	.	TRBJ2-7	TRBD1	TRBV28	TGTGCCAGCAGTTTTCCGGGGAGGACAGGGGACTACGAGCAGTACTTC	CASSFPGRTGDYEQYF
13	.	TRBJ2-2	.	TRBV2	TGTGCCAGCAAAAACGAGGGCACCGGGGAGCTGTTTTTT	CASKNEGTGELFF
14	.	TRBJ1-2	TRBD1	TRBV5-6	TGTGCCAGCAGCTTACCCGACAGGGCCTATGGCTACACCTTC	CASSLPDRAYGYTF
16	.	TRBJ1-2	.	TRBV30	TGTGCCTGGAGTGTACTTAGTAGAGGAGCGAGCTATGGCTACACCTTC	CAWSVLSRGASYGYTF
15	.	TRBJ1-5	.	TRBV28	TGTGCCTGTTCCACAGAGGGGGGAGGTAATCAGCCCCAGCATTTT	CACSTEGGGNQPQHF
16	.	TRBJ2-3	.	TRBV7-6	TGTGCCAGCAGCTTAGGGGGGATTACTAGCACAGATACGCAGTATTTT	CASSLGGITSTDTQYF
11	.	TRBJ1-5	.	TRBV12-3/TRBV12-4	TGTGCCAGCGGATACAATCAGCCCCAGCATTTT	CASGYNQPQHF
12	once	TRBJ2-1	.	TRBV23-1	TGCGCCAGCAGTCACCAGAACAATGAGCAGTTCTTC	CASSHQNNEQFF
13	.	TRBJ1-4	.	TRBV3-1/TRBV3-2	TGTGCCAGCAGCCAGCTTCATGAGGGAAAACTGTTTTTT	CASSQLHEGKLFF
14	.	TRBJ2-5	.	TRBV9	TGTGCCAGCAGCCCGGGACTTCGGCAAGAGACCCAGTACTTC	CASSPGLRQETQYF
11	.	TRBJ2-7	TRBD1	TRBV10-1	TGCGCCAAGCTGACAGGGTACGAGCAGTACTTC	CAKLTGYEQYF
16	.	TRBJ2-7	.	TRBV9	TGTGCCAGCAGCGTAGCTGGGAGTAGCCGACCCTACGAGCAGTACTTC	CASSVAGSSRPYEQYF
15	.	TRBJ2-3	TRBD2	TRBV11-1	TGTGCCAGCAGCCAAAGCGGGGGGTTCACAGATACGCAGTATTTT	CASSQSGGFTDTQYF
18	.	TRBJ2-5	TRBD2	TRBV9	TGTGCCAGCAGAAGGGGACTGCGGGGGGACTCGTACCAAGAGACCCAGTACTTC	CASRRGLRGDSYQETQYF
15	.	TRBJ1-1	.	TRBV4-2	TGTGCCAGCGGACGCAGAGGGGGGGGGAACACTGAAGCTTTCTTT	CASGRRGGGNTEAFF
17	.	TRBJ1-2	.	TRBV4-3	TGCGCCAGCAGCCAAGTAGGGGCAGCGGGGGAGGGCTATGGCTACACCTTC	CASSQVGAAGEGYGYTF
15	.	TRBJ2-3	TRBD2	TRBV7-2	TGTGCCAGCAGCCTCAACGGGGGGGCCATGGATACGCAGTATTTT	CASSLNGGAMDTQYF
14	.	TRBJ2-1	TRBD1	TRBV7-8	TGTGCCAGCAGCTTAGCATCAGGGGGTAATGAGCAGTTCTTC	CASSLASGGNEQFF
15	once	TRBJ2-7	TRBD1	TRBV5-4	TGTGCCAGCAGCACCTGGACAGGAAGCTCCTACGAGCAGTACTTC	CASSTWTGSSYEQYF
15	.	TRBJ1-4	TRBD1	TRBV15	TGTGCCACCAGCATAAACGGGGCAGGGGGCGTAAAACTGTTTTTT	CATSINGAGGVKLFF
15	.	TRBJ2-5	TRBD1	TRBV6-2/TRBV6-3	TGTGCCAGCAGTCACTGGACAGGGACGGGGGAGACCCAGTACTTC	CASSHWTGTGETQYF
13	.	TRBJ1-1	.	TRBV7-8	TGTGCCAGCAGCTTAGCTGAGTACACTGAAGCTTTCTTT	CASSLAEYTEAFF
16	.	TRBJ2-1	TRBD2	TRBV7-8	TGTGCCAGCAGCCCATCGACTAGCGGGGGGTACAATGAGCAGTTCTTC	CASSPSTSGGYNEQFF
16	.	TRBJ2-3	TRBD2	TRBV7-3	TGTGCCAGCAGTCCGACTAGCGGGGGAAGCACAGATACGCAGTATTTT	CASSPTSGGSTDTQYF
16	.	TRBJ1-2	TRBD1	TRBV18	TGTGCCAGCTCACCACGGCCGGGACAGGGGCGGGATGGCTACACCTTC	CASSPRPGQGRDGYTF
15	.	TRBJ1-2	.	TRBV27	TGTGCCAGCAGTTTAGGCCCTCCAGCCGCCTATGGCTACACCTTC	CASSLGPPAAYGYTF
16	.	TRBJ1-4	.	TRBV3-1/TRBV3-2	TGTGCCAGCAGCCTGCTCGGACAGCTTAAGCGAGAAAAACTGTTTTTT	CASSLLGQLKREKLFF
13	.	TRBJ1-2	.	TRBV5-6	TGTGCCAGCAGCTTGGGACGGACCTATGGCTACACCTTC	CASSLGRTYGYTF
14	.	TRBJ1-2	.	TRBV15	TGTGCCACCAGCAGAGTCATTACAGACTATGGCTACACCTTC	CATSRVITDYGYTF